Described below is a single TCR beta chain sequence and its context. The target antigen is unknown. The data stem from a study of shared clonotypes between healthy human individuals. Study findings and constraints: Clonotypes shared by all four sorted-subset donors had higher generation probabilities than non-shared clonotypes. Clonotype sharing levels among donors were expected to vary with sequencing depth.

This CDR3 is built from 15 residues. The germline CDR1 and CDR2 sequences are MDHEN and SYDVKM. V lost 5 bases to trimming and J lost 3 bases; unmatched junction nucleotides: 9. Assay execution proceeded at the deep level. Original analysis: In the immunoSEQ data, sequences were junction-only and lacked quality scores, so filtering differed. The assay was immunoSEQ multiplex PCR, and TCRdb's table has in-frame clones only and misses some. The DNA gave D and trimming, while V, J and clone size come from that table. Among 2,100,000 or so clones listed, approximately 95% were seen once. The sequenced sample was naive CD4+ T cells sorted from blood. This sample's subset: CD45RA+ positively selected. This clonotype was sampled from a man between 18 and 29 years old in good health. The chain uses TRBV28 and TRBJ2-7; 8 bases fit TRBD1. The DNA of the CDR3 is TGTGCCAGCAGTACAGGGGGGCCTATACTCTACGAGCAGTACTTC. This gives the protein CASSTGGPILYEQYF.